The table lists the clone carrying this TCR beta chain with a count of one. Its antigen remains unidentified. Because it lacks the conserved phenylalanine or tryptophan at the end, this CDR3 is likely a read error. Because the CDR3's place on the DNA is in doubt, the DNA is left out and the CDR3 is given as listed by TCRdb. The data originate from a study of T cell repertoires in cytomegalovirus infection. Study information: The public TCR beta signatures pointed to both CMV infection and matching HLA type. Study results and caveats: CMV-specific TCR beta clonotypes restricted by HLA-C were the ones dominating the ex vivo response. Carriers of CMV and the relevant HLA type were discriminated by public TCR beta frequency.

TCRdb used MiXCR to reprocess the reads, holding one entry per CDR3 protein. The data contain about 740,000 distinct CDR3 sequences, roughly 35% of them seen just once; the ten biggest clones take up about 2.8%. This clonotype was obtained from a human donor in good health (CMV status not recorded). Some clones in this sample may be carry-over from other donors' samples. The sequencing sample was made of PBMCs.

The CDR3 protein is CASSFKTANYGYTL. V usage is TRBV7-2 and J usage is TRBJ1-2. The CDR3 spans 14 amino acids, including both terminal residues. Looked up from germline, CDR1 is SGHTA and CDR2 is FQGNSA.